What follows is one T cell receptor beta chain and its context. It lacks a known antigen. One base away there is no much larger clone; base qualities are not given. The sample belongs to a study of a mutant IDH1 vaccine in newly diagnosed glioma (TCRdb year 2021). About the full investigation: The roughly 33 treated patients were roughly 60% male and about 40% female, with a mean age of about 38 years. Prior to enrollment, patients had been given standard therapy consisting of radiotherapy alone, temozolomide alone, or radiochemotherapy with temozolomide, with the combination given to most patients. Peripheral blood samples were drawn at six visits, namely V03 (baseline), V05, V07, V10, V12 and V13. Longitudinal TCRB deep sequencing was performed for 20 to 25 treated patients wherever samples were available for exploratory analyses. On the study overall, not on this receptor specifically: The authors stated that sample limitations prevented analyses of patient blood samples from being reproduced. Availability determined which PBMC samples were chosen for TCRB deep sequencing. No apparent relationship was observed between pseudoprogression and alterations in the top peripheral T cell clonotypes detected by TCRB sequencing. Immune responses induced by the vaccine were seen in 90% to 95% of patients across multiple MHC alleles.

The CDR3 contains 13 residues, cysteine and phenylalanine counted. The kept DNA is CDR3 alone, 39 bases in frame from the first base. The germline V gene encodes CDR1 SGHRS and CDR2 YFSETQ. V has 2 bases trimmed and J has 11 bases trimmed; junction bases matching no gene number 9. This sample's time point label indicates: baseline, week 1 (first vaccination visit). According to the study, the label for this sample's treatment or condition signals: pre-vaccination baseline after standard-of-care therapy. The donors had newly diagnosed IDH1-mutant astrocytomas of WHO grade 3 or 4 that showed loss of nuclear ATRX. The samples were drawn from NOA16, a multicentre, single-arm, open-label phase I trial in Germany that tested a mutant IDH1 peptide vaccine in humans for the first time. Visit V03 blood draws served as the baseline sample for immunogenicity testing. The DNeasy Blood and Tissue Kit was used to extract genomic DNA from EDTA blood for TCRB sequencing.

Library preparation employed the immunoSEQ multiplex PCR assay. Rearranged TCR beta chain sequences were amplified using the hsTCRB Kit according to the manufacturer's protocol. TCRB libraries were sequenced on an Illumina MiSeq. The source study handled its data this way. The kit vendor's proprietary platform handled demultiplexing, trimming and gene mapping. The clones in this table, taken by TCRdb from immuneACCESS, are in-frame only. Not every clone is retained; where verified, under half of the shortfall comes from an unresolved V gene, and the cause of the rest is unknown. The V and J calls and the clone size are those of that table, but D and trimming were determined from the DNA. The sample table contains 30,000 to 40,000 clones; only one count was recorded for around four fifths of them. Approximately 9% of the sample belongs to the ten largest clones.

The material sequenced was PBMCs, taken from a glioma patient treated with radiotherapy, temozolomide or both. This clonotype was obtained from a man aged 40-55 years with glioma. Some clones in this sample may be carry-over from other donors' samples. The rearrangement joined TRBV5-1 to TRBJ2-5, and 7 junctional nucleotides match TRBD1. The sequenced DNA: TGCGCCAGCAGCTTTGGTGGACAGGAGGAGCAGTACTTC. It translates to CASSFGGQEEQYF.